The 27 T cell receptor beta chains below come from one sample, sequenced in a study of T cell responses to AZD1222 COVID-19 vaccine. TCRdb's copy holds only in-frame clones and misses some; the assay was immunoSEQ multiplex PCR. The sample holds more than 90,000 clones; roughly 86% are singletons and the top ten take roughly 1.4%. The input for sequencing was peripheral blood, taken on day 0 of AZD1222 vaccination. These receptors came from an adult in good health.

The CDR3 protein is CASSSTGVNTEAFF. The CDR3 DNA is TGTGCCAGCAGTTCAACAGGGGTGAACACTGAAGCTTTCTTT. The rearrangement uses TRBV28 and TRBJ1-1, with 7 bases that match TRBD1. The CDR3 runs to 14 residues. Germline-derived CDR1 and CDR2 are MDHEN and SYDVKM. The ends lost 4 bases at V and 0 bases at J; junction bases unmatched: 2.

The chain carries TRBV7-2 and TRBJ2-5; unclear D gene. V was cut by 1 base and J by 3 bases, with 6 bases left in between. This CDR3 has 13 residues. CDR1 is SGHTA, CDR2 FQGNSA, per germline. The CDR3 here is CASSLDYEETQYF. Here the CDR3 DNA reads TGTGCCAGCAGCTTAGATTACGAAGAGACCCAGTACTTC. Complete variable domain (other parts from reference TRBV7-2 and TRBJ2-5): GAGVSQSPSNKVTEKGKDVELRCDPISGHTALYWYRQSLGQGLEFLIYFQGNSAPDKSGLPSDRFSAERTGGSVSTLTIQRTQQEDSAVYLCASSLDYEETQYFGPGTRLLVL.

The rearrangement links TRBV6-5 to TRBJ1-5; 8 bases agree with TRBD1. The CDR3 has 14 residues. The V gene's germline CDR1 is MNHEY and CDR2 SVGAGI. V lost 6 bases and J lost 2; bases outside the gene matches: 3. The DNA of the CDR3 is TGTGCCAGCAGGACAGGGGATCGCAATCAGCCCCAGCATTTT. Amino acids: CASRTGDRNQPQHF.

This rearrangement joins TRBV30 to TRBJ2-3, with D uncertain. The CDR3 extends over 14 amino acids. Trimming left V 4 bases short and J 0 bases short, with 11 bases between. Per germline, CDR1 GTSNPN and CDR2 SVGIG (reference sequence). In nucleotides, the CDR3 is TGTGCCTGGACGAACTCCGCTAGCACAGATACGCAGTATTTT. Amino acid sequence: CAWTNSASTDTQYF.

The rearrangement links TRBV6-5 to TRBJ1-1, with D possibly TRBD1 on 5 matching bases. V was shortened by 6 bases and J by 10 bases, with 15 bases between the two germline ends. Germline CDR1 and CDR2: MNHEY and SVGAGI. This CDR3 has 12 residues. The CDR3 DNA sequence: TGTGCCAGCAGGCGGACGGGGGAGCGAGCTTTCTTT. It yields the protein CASRRTGERAFF.

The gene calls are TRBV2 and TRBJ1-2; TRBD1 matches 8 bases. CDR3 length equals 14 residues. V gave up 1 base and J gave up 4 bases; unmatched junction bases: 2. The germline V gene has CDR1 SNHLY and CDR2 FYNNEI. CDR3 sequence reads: CASSEVQGGYGYTF. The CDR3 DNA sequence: TGTGCCAGCAGTGAAGTACAGGGGGGCTATGGCTACACCTTC.

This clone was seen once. The CDR3, as DNA: TGTGCCAGTAGTGCGGGTTTGGACCAGCCCCAGCATTTT. Residues: CASSAGLDQPQHF. This rearrangement joins TRBV19 to TRBJ1-5; D is uncertain. CDR3 length: 13 residues. From germline, CDR1 is LNHDA and CDR2 SQIVND (reference sequence). The V end was cut by 5 bases, the J end by 7 bases, with 12 bases between.

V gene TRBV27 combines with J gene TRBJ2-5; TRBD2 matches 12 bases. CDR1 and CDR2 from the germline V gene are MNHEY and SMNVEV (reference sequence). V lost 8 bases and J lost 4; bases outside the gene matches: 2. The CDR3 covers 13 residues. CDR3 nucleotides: TGTGCCAGCCGACTAGCGGGAGTAGAGACCCAGTACTTC. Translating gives CASRLAGVETQYF.

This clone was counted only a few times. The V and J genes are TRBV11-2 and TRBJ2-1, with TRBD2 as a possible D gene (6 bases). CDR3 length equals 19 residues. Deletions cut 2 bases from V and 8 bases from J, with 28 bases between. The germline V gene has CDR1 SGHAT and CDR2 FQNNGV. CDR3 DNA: TGTGCCAGCAGCTTAAGTCCCGCTTTGAGCGTTCGGAGGGGCCATGAGCAGTTCTTC. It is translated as CASSLSPALSVRRGHEQFF.

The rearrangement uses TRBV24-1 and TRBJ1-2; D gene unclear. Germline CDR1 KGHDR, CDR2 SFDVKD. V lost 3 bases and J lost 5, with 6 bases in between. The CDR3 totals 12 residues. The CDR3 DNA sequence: TGTGCCACCAGTGATGGCGGATATGGCTACACCTTC. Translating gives CATSDGGYGYTF.

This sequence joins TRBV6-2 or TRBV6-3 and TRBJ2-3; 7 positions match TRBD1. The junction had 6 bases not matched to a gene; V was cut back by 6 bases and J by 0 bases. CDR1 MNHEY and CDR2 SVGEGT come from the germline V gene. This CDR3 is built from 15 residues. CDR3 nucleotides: TGTGCCAGCAGCAGCATGACAGGGAGCACAGATACGCAGTATTTT. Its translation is CASSSMTGSTDTQYF.

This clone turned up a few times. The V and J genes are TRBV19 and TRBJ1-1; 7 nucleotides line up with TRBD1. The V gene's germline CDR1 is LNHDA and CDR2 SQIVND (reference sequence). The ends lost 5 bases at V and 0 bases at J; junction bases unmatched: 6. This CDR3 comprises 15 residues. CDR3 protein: CASSHRGTVNTEAFF. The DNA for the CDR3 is TGTGCCAGTAGTCACCGGGGGACAGTGAACACTGAAGCTTTCTTT.

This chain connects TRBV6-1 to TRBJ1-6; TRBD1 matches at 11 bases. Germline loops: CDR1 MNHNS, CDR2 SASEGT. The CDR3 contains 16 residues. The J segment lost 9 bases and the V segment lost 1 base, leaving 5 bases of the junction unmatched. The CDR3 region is CASSEEGQGGSSPLHF. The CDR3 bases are TGTGCCAGCAGTGAAGAGGGACAGGGGGGGAGTTCACCCCTCCACTTT.

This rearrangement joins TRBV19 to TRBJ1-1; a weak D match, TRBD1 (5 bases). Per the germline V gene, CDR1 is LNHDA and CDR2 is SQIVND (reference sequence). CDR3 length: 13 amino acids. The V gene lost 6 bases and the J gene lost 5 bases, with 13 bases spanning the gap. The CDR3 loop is CASREGLVTEAFF. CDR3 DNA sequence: TGTGCCAGTAGAGAGGGGCTGGTAACTGAAGCTTTCTTT.

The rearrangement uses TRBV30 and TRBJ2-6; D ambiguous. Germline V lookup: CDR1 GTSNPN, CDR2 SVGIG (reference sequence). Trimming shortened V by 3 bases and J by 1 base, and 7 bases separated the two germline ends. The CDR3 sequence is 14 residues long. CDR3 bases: TGTGCCTGGAGAATGGGGTCTGGGGCCAACGTCCTGACTTTC. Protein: CAWRMGSGANVLTF. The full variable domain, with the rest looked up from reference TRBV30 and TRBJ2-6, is SQTIHQWPATLVQPVGSPLSLECTVEGTSNPNLYWYRQAAGRGLQLLFYSVGIGQISSEVPQNLSASRPQDRQFILSSKKLLLSDSGFYLCAWRMGSGANVLTFGAGSRLTVL.

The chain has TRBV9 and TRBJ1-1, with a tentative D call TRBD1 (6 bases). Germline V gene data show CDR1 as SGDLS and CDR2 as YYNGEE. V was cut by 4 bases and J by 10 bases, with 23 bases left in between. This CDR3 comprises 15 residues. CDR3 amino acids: CASSSTGRPDLGAFF. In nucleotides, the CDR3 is TGTGCCAGCAGCTCGACAGGACGCCCTGATCTGGGAGCTTTCTTT.

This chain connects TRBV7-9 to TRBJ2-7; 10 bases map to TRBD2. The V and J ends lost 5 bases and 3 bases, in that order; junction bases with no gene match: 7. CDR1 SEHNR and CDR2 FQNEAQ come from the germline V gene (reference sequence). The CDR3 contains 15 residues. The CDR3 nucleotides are TGTGCCAGCAGCGGCGGACTAGCGGCCCTCTACGAGCAGTACTTC. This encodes CASSGGLAALYEQYF.

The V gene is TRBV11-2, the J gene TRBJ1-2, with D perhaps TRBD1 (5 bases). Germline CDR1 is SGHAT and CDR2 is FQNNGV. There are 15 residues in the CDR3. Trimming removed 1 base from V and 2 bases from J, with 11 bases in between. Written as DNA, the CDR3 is TGTGCCAGCAGCTTAGTCAGGGCTGAGAACTATGGCTACACCTTC. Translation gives CASSLVRAENYGYTF. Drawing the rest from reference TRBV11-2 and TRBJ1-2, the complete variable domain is EAGVAQSPRYKIIEKRQSVAFWCNPISGHATLYWYQQILGQGPKLLIQFQNNGVVDDSQLPKDRFSAERLKGVDSTLKIQPAKLEDSAVYLCASSLVRAENYGYTFGSGTRLTVV.

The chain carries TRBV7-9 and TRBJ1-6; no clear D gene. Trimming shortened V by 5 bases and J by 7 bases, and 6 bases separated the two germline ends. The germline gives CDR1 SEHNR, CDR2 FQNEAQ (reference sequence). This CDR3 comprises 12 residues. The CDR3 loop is CASSPPNSPLHF. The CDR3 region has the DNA TGTGCCAGCAGCCCCCCCAATTCACCCCTCCACTTT.

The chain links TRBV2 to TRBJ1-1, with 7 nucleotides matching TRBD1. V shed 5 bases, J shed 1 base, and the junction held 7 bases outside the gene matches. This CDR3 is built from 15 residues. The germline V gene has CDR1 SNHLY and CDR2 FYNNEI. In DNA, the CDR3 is TGTGCCAGCAGTCGATATACAGGGGAGAACACTGAAGCTTTCTTT. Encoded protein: CASSRYTGENTEAFF.

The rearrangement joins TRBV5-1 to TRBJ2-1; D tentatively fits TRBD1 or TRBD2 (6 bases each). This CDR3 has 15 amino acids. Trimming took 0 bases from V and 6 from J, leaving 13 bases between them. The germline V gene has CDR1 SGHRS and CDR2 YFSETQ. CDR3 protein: CASSLDGSRGNEQFF. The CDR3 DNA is TGCGCCAGCAGCTTGGACGGGAGCAGGGGCAATGAGCAGTTCTTC. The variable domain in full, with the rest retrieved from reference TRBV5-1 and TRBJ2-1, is KAGVTQTPRYLIKTRGQQVTLSCSPISGHRSVSWYQQTPGQGLQFLFEYFSETQRNKGNFPGRFSGRQFSNSRSEMNVSTLELGDSALYLCASSLDGSRGNEQFFGPGTRLTVL.

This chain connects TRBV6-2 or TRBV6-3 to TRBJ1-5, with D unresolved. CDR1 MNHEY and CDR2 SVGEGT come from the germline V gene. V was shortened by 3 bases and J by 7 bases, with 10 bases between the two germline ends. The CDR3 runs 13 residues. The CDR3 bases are TGTGCCAGCAGTTATCAAACATCCCAGCCCCAGCATTTT. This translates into CASSYQTSQPQHF.

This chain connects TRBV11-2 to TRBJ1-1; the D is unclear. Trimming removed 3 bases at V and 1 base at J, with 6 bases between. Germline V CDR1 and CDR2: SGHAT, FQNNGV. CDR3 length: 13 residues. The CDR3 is CASSFSENTEAFF. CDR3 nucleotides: TGTGCCAGCAGCTTTTCAGAGAACACTGAAGCTTTCTTT. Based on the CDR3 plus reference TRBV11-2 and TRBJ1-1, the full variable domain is EAGVAQSPRYKIIEKRQSVAFWCNPISGHATLYWYQQILGQGPKLLIQFQNNGVVDDSQLPKDRFSAERLKGVDSTLKIQPAKLEDSAVYLCASSFSENTEAFFGQGTRLTVV.

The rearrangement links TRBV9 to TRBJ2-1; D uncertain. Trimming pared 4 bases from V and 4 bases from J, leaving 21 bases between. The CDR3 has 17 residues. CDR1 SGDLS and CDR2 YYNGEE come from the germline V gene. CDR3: CASSSNRPPFFYNEQFF. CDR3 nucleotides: TGTGCCAGCAGCTCGAATCGGCCCCCTTTCTTTTACAATGAGCAGTTCTTC.

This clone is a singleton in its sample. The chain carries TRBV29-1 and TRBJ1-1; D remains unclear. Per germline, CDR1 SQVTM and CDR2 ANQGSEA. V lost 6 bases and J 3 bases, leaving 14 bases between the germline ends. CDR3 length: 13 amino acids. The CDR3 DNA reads TGCAGCGTCCTACGCAACCGGGACACTGAAGCTTTCTTT. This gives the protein CSVLRNRDTEAFF.

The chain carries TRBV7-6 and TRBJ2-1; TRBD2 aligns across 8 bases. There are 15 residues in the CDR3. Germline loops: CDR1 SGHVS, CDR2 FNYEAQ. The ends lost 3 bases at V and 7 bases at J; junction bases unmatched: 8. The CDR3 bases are TGTGCCAGCAGCTTTGGTAGCGGGATGGCAAATGAGCAGTTCTTC. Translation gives CASSFGSGMANEQFF.

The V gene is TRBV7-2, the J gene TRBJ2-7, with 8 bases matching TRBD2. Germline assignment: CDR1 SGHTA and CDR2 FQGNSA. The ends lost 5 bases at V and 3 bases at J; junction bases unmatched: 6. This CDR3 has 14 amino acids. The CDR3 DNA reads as TGTGCCAGCAGCCACGGGACTAGGAACTACGAGCAGTACTTC. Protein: CASSHGTRNYEQYF. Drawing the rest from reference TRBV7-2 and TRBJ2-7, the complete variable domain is GAGVSQSPSNKVTEKGKDVELRCDPISGHTALYWYRQSLGQGLEFLIYFQGNSAPDKSGLPSDRFSAERTGGSVSTLTIQRTQQEDSAVYLCASSHGTRNYEQYFGPGTRLTVT.